This T cell receptor beta chain originates from a study of blood T cell repertoires in COVID-19. Produced via immunoSEQ multiplex PCR; TCRdb's table is partial and in-frame only. The sample records about 200,000 clones, under 90% being singletons. The CDR3 runs 18 residues. Trimming stripped 0 bases from V and 1 base from J, with 13 bases between. Germline CDR1 reads MGHRA; CDR2 reads YSYEKL. The sample taken for sequencing was peripheral blood. The sequence was collected from a human donor in a cohort sampled during active COVID-19. The V call is TRBV4-1, the J call TRBJ2-6, with D possibly being TRBD2 (6 bases). DNA for the CDR3: TGCGCCAGCAGCCAAGATTCGTCAGGGACTTCTGGGGCCAACGTCCTGACTTTC. The encoded protein is CASSQDSSGTSGANVLTF.